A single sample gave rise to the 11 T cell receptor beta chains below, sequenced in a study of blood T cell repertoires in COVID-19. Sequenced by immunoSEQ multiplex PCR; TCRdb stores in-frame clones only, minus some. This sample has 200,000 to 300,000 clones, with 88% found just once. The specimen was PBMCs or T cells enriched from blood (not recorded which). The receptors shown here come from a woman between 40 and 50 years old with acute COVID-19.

CDR3 DNA: TGTGCCAGCAGCTTACCGGGACAGAACTATGGCTACACCTTC. Translating gives CASSLPGQNYGYTF. V usage is TRBV7-9 and J usage is TRBJ1-2; 7 bases match TRBD1. Trimming took 2 bases from V and 2 from J; bases not matched to a gene: 2. CDR3 size: 14 residues. The germline V gene has CDR1 SEHNR and CDR2 FQNEAQ (reference sequence).

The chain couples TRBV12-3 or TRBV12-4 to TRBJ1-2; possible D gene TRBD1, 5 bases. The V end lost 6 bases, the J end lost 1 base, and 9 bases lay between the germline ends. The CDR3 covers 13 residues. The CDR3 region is CASSRQHNYGYTF. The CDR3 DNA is TGTGCCAGCAGCCGACAGCATAACTATGGCTACACCTTC.

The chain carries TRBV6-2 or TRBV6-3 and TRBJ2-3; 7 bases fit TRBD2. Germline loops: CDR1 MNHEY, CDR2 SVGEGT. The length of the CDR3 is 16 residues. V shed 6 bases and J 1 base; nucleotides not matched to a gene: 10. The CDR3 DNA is TGTGCCAGCAGCCCTGCCTGGGACTACCGCACAGATACGCAGTATTTT. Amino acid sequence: CASSPAWDYRTDTQYF.

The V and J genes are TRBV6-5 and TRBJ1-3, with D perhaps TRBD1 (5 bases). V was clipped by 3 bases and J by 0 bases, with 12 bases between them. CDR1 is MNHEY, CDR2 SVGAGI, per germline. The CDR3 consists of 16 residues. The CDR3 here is CASSYAGPASGNTIYF. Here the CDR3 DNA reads TGTGCCAGCAGTTATGCAGGGCCGGCCTCTGGAAACACCATATATTTT.

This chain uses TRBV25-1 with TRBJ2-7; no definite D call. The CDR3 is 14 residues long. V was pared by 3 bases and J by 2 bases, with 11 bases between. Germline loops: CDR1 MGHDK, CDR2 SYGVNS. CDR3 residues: CASSESVVPYEQYF. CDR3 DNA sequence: TGTGCCAGCAGTGAGAGTGTCGTTCCCTACGAGCAGTACTTC.

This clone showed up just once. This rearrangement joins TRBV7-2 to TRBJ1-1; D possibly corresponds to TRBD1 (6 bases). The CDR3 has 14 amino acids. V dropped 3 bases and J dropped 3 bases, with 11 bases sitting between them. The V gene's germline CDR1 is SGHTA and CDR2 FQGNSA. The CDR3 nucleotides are TGTGCCAGCAGCTTGCGGGGGCGAGACACTGAAGCTTTCTTT. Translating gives CASSLRGRDTEAFF.

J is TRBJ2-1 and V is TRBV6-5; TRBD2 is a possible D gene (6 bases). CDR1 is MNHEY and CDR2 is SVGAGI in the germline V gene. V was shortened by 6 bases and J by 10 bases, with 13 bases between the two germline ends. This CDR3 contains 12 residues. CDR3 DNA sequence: TGTGCCAGCAGGGGGGATAGCGGAGAGCAGTTCTTC. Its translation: CASRGDSGEQFF.

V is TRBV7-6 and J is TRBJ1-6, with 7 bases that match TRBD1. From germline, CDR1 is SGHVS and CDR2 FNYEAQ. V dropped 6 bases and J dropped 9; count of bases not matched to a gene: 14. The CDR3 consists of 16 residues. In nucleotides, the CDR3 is TGTGCCAGCAGTCTGAACTCCGGGACAGCAGTTTCACCCCTCCACTTT. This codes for CASSLNSGTAVSPLHF. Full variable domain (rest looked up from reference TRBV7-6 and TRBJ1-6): GAGVSQSPRYKVTKRGQDVALRCDPISGHVSLYWYRQALGQGPEFLTYFNYEAQQDKSGLPNDRFSAERPEGSISTLTIQRTEQRDSAMYRCASSLNSGTAVSPLHFGNGTRLTVT.

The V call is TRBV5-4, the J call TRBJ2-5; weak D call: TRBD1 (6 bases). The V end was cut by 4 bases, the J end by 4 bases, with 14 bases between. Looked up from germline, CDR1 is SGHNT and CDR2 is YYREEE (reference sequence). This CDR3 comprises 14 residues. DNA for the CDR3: TGTGCCAGCAGCGCACAGGGTGTCACAGAGACCCAGTACTTC. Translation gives CASSAQGVTETQYF.

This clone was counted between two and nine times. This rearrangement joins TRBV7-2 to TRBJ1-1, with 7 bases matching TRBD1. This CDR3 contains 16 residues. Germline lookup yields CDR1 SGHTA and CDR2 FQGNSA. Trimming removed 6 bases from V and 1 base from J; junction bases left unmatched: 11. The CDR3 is CASSTTNRGANTEAFF. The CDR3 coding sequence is TGTGCCAGCAGTACAACAAACAGGGGTGCGAACACTGAAGCTTTCTTT.

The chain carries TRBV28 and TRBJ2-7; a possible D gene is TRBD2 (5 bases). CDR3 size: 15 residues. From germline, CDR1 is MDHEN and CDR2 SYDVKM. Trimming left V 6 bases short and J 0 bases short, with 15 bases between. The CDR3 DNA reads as TGTGCCAGCAGACCCCCGAGCCGGGGCTCCTACGAGCAGTACTTC. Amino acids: CASRPPSRGSYEQYF.